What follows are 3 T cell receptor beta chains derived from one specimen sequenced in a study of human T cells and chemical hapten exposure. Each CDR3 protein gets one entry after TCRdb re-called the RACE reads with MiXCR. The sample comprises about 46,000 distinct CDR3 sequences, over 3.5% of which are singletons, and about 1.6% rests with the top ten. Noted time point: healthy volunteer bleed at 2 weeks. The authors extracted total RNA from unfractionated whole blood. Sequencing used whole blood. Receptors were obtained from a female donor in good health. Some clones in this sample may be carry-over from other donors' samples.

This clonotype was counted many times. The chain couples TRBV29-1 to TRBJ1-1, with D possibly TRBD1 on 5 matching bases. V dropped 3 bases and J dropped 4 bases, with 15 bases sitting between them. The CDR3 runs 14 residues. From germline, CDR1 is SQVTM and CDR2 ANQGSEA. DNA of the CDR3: TGCAGCGTTGATCGGTCAGGGATAGGCACTGAAGCTTTCTTT. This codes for CSVDRSGIGTEAFF.

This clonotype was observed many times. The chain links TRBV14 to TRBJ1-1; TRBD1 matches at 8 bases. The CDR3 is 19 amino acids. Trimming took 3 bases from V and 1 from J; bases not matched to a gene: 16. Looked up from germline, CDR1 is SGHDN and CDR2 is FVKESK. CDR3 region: CASSHRPFTSDRANTEAFF. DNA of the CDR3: TGTGCCAGCAGCCATCGTCCATTCACCTCGGACAGGGCGAACACTGAAGCTTTCTTT.

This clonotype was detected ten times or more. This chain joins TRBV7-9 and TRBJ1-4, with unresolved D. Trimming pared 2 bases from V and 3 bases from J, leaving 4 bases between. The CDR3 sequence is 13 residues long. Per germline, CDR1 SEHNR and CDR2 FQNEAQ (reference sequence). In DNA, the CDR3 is TGTGCCAGCAGCTTACACCCTAATGAAAAACTGTTTTTT. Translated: CASSLHPNEKLFF.